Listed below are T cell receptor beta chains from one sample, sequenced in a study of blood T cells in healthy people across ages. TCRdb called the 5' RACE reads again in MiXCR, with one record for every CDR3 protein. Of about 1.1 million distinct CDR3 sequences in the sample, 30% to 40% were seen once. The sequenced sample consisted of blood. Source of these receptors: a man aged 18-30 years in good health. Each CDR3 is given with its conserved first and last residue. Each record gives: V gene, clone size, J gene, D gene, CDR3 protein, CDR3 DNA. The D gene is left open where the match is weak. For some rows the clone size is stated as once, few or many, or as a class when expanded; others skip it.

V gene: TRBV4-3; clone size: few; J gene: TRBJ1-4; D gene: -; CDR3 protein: CASSQADNSEKLFF; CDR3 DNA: TGCGCCAGCAGCCAAGCGGACAATTCTGAAAAACTGTTTTTT
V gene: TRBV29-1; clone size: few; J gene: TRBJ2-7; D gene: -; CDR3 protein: CSVEVAEYSSYEQYF; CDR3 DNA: TGCAGCGTTGAGGTGGCGGAGTACAGCTCCTACGAGCAGTACTTC
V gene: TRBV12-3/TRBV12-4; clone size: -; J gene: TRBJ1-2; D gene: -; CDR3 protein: CASSPGEKGRTYGYTF; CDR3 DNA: TGTGCCAGCAGCCCAGGCGAGAAGGGACGTACCTATGGTTACACCTTC
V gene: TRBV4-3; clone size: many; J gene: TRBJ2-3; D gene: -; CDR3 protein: CASSQDRDGSTDTQYF; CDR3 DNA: TGCGCCAGCAGCCAAGATAGGGACGGAAGCACAGATACGCAGTATTTT
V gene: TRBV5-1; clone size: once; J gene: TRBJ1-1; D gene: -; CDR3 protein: CANSTKGYNTEAFF; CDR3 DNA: TGCGCCAACAGCACAAAGGGTTATAACACTGAAGCTTTCTTT
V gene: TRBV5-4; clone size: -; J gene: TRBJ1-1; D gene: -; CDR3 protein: CASSFQQGNTEAFF; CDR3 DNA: TGTGCCAGCAGCTTTCAGCAGGGGAACACTGAAGCTTTCTTT
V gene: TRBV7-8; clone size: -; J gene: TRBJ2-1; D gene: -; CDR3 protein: CASSLDGPLEEQFF; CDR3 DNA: TGTGCCAGCAGCTTAGATGGGCCCTTGGAGGAGCAGTTCTTC
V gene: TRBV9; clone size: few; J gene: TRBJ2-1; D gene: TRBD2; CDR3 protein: CASSDLTSGGSYNEQFF; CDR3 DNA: TGTGCCAGCAGCGACCTGACTAGCGGGGGTTCCTACAATGAGCAGTTCTTC
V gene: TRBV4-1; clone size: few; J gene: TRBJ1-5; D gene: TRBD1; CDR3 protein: CASSEDRTGGQVNQPQHF; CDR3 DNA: TGCGCCAGCAGCGAAGATAGAACAGGGGGCCAAGTAAACCAGCCCCAGCATTTT
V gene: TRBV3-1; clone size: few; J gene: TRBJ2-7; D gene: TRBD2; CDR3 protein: CASSHGTSGYEQYF; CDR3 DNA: TGTGCCAGCAGCCACGGGACTAGCGGTTACGAGCAGTACTTC
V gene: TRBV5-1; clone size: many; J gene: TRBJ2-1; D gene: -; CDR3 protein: CASRLLTEDNEQFF; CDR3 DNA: TGCGCCAGCAGGCTTCTGACAGAAGACAATGAGCAGTTCTTC
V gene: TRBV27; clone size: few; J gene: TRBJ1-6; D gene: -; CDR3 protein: CASRMGRSYNSPLHF; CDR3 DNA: TGTGCCAGCAGGATGGGACGGAGCTATAATTCACCCCTCCACTTT